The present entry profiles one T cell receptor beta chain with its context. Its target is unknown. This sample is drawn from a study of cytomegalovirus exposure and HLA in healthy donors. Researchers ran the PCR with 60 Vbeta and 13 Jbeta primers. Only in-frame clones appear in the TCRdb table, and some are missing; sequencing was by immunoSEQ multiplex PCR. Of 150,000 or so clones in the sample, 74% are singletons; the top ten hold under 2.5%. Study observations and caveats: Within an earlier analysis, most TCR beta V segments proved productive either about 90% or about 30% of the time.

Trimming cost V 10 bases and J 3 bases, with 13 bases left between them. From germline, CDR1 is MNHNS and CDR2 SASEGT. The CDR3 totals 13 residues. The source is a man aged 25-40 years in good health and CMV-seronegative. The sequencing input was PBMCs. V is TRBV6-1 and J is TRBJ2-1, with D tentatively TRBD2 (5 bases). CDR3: CATLPGSYNEQFF. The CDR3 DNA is TGTGCCACCCTCCCGGGGAGCTACAATGAGCAGTTCTTC.